Below are 30 T cell receptor beta chains sequenced from a single sample in a study of T cell repertoires in cytomegalovirus infection. TCRdb re-derived calls from the reads in MiXCR, one entry per CDR3 protein. The table lists around 310,000 distinct CDR3 sequences, roughly a sixth of them singletons. Sequences were obtained from PBMCs. Receptor source: a human donor in good health (CMV status not recorded). Some clones in this sample may be carry-over from other donors' samples.

This clonotype has ten or more counts. V gene TRBV7-2 combines with J gene TRBJ2-1; 13 bases agree with TRBD2. The length of the CDR3 is 17 residues. Per germline, CDR1 SGHTA and CDR2 FQGNSA. V shed 4 bases, J shed 8 bases, and the junction held 11 bases outside the gene matches. This CDR3 reads CASSSAPGLAGSHEQFF. DNA of the CDR3: TGTGCCAGCAGCTCAGCTCCGGGACTAGCGGGGTCGCATGAGCAGTTCTTC.

This clonotype was recorded only once. In nucleotides, the CDR3 is TGTGCCAGCAGCTATTCTCGGGGTCGCTACGAGCAGTACTTC. This translates into CASSYSRGRYEQYF. V is TRBV7-2 and J is TRBJ2-7, with D possibly TRBD2 on 5 matching bases. The V end lost 4 bases, the J end lost 3 bases, and 13 bases lay between the germline ends. Per germline, CDR1 SGHTA and CDR2 FQGNSA. The CDR3 has 14 residues.

This clonotype was seen only a few times. The chain links TRBV5-1 to TRBJ2-7, with a tentative D call TRBD1 (5 bases). Looked up from germline, CDR1 is SGHRS and CDR2 is YFSETQ. CDR3 length: 15 amino acids. V shed 6 bases and J shed 4 bases, with 20 bases lying between them. The CDR3 bases are TGCGCCAGCAATGACGCCCGGCAGGGTGGTTACGAGCAGTACTTC. Amino acid sequence: CASNDARQGGYEQYF.

This clonotype was counted many times. The V call is TRBV6-1, the J call TRBJ2-7; D gene uncertain. In germline, CDR1 is MNHNS, CDR2 SASEGT. The CDR3 length is 14 residues. V shed 6 bases and J shed 2 bases, with 14 bases lying between them. The CDR3 region has the DNA TGTGCCAGCAGCCCCCTTTCCGTACCCTACGAGCAGTACTTC. Translating gives CASSPLSVPYEQYF.

This clonotype was seen a handful of times. The J gene is TRBJ2-5, the V gene TRBV11-2; D is uncertain. V was cut by 5 bases and J by 5 bases, with 9 bases left in between. Germline assignment: CDR1 SGHAT and CDR2 FQNNGV. CDR3 length: 12 amino acids. The CDR3 bases are TGTGCCAGCAGCGTACTGAGGGAGACCCAGTACTTC. Translated, it gives CASSVLRETQYF.

This clonotype was recorded at least ten times. The rearrangement joins TRBV6-6 to TRBJ1-4; D is ambiguous. V gave up 5 bases and J gave up 7 bases, with 17 bases separating them. The CDR3 spans 15 residues. CDR1 and CDR2 (germline): MNHNY, SVGAGI (reference sequence). CDR3 DNA sequence: TGTGCCAGCAGTCCATCGTGGACTAGGATTGAAAAACTGTTTTTT. It codes for CASSPSWTRIEKLFF.

This clonotype was seen only a few times. This CDR3 is CSVEDRGANSGANVLTF. The CDR3 region has the DNA TGCAGCGTTGAAGATCGAGGGGCTAACTCTGGGGCCAACGTCCTGACTTTC. This rearrangement joins TRBV29-1 to TRBJ2-6; D is possibly TRBD1 or TRBD2 (5 bases each). CDR1 is SQVTM, CDR2 ANQGSEA, per germline. The CDR3 runs to 17 residues. V was trimmed by 0 bases and J by 0 bases, leaving 12 bases between them.

This clonotype was observed many times. The V gene is TRBV5-4, the J gene TRBJ1-4, with a possible D match to TRBD1 (6 bases). V was cut by 4 bases and J by 4 bases, with 14 bases left in between. The germline gives CDR1 SGHNT, CDR2 YYREEE (reference sequence). CDR3 size: 15 residues. The CDR3 nucleotides are TGTGCCAGCAGCAAAAGGACAGTCCGTAATGAAAAACTGTTTTTT. This translates into CASSKRTVRNEKLFF.

This clonotype was seen many times. The rearrangement links TRBV28 to TRBJ2-7; D gene unclear. Trimming cost V 1 base and J 4 bases, with 8 bases left between them. CDR1 is MDHEN, CDR2 SYDVKM, per germline. The CDR3 sequence is 13 residues long. The CDR3 spells CASSLSVPYEQYF. In nucleotides, the CDR3 is TGTGCCAGCAGTTTATCGGTACCTTACGAGCAGTACTTC. The complete variable domain, with remaining parts taken from reference TRBV28 and TRBJ2-7, reads DVKVTQSSRYLVKRTGEKVFLECVQDMDHENMFWYRQDPGLGLRLIYFSYDVKMKEKGDIPEGYSVSREKKERFSLILESASTNQTSMYLCASSLSVPYEQYFGPGTRLTVT.

In this sample, this clonotype turned up many times. The chain carries TRBV7-2 and TRBJ2-7; D gene uncertain. The CDR3 runs to 15 residues. Germline values: CDR1 SGHTA, CDR2 FQGNSA. The ends were cut back, 1 base at V and 3 bases at J, with 13 bases in the middle. The CDR3 spells CASSLGQVINYEQYF. The CDR3 DNA is TGTGCCAGCAGCTTAGGGCAGGTTATTAACTACGAGCAGTACTTC.

The V gene is TRBV20-1, the J gene TRBJ2-7; 8 bases line up with TRBD1. The CDR3 consists of 14 residues. The V gene's germline CDR1 is DFQATT and CDR2 SNEGSKA (reference sequence). V was pared by 5 bases and J by 5 bases, with 11 bases of the junction left unmatched. CDR3: CSAHRQGMLNEQYF. CDR3 sequence (DNA): TGCAGTGCTCACCGACAGGGGATGTTAAACGAGCAGTACTTC.

This clonotype was recorded at least ten times. The J gene is TRBJ2-1, the V gene TRBV7-2, with 7 nucleotides matching TRBD1. Germline V gene sequence: CDR1 SGHTA, CDR2 FQGNSA. Trimming at V came to 2 bases and at J to 7 bases, leaving 5 bases not matched to a gene. The CDR3 loop spans 14 amino acids. CDR3 bases: TGTGCCAGCAGCTTACCCCAGGGGGTTAATGAGCAGTTCTTC. It is translated as CASSLPQGVNEQFF.

In this sample, this clonotype turned up many times. The rearrangement joins TRBV6-1 to TRBJ2-5; 7 bases are shared with TRBD1. CDR1 and CDR2 from the germline V gene are MNHNS and SASEGT. The V segment lost 6 bases and the J segment 8 bases; nucleotides outside the gene matches: 18. The CDR3 loop spans 16 amino acids. The CDR3 sequence: CASSLRQGTASDTQYF. Written as DNA, the CDR3 is TGTGCCAGCAGCCTACGACAGGGAACCGCAAGTGATACCCAGTACTTC.

This clonotype was recorded at least ten times. The chain recombines TRBV6-1 with TRBJ2-1, with 11 positions matching TRBD2. Germline CDR1 is MNHNS and CDR2 is SASEGT. Unmatched junction bases numbered 2, after V lost 4 bases and J lost 3 bases. This CDR3 region has 15 residues. Written as DNA, the CDR3 is TGTGCCAGCAGTGCGACTAGCGGGGACTACAATGAGCAGTTCTTC. Translating gives CASSATSGDYNEQFF.

This clonotype was observed a few times. The rearrangement links TRBV28 to TRBJ1-4, with 7 bases matching TRBD1. The V gene's germline CDR1 is MDHEN and CDR2 SYDVKM. V shed 7 bases, J shed 11 bases, and the junction held 13 bases outside the gene matches. CDR3 length: 14 residues. CDR3 in DNA: TGTGCCAGCACACAGACAGGGATGGTGAGGAAACTGTTTTTT. Protein: CASTQTGMVRKLFF.

This clonotype was observed at least ten times. The rearrangement uses TRBV12-3 or TRBV12-4 and TRBJ2-1; TRBD1 or TRBD2 may be the D gene (5 bases each). The V end was cut by 7 bases, the J end by 2 bases, with 12 bases between. This CDR3 is 14 amino acids long. This CDR3 reads CASTSGRPYNEQFF. CDR3 in DNA: TGTGCCAGCACGTCGGGACGGCCCTACAATGAGCAGTTCTTC.

This clonotype was seen repeatedly, ten times or more. The CDR3 here is CASSFGMEPGNTIYF. DNA of the CDR3: TGTGCCAGCAGCTTTGGCATGGAGCCTGGAAACACCATATATTTT. The rearrangement joins TRBV7-2 to TRBJ1-3; D unresolved. Germline CDR1 reads SGHTA; CDR2 reads FQGNSA. The CDR3 contains 15 residues. Trimming cost V 3 bases and J 2 bases, with 11 bases left between them.

This clonotype came up many times. The chain links TRBV6-5 to TRBJ1-6, with D unresolved. V gave up 2 bases and J gave up 7 bases, with 9 bases separating them. The CDR3 has 14 amino acids. Germline assignment: CDR1 MNHEY and CDR2 SVGAGI. The CDR3 here is CASSYRAANSPLHF. The DNA of the CDR3 is TGTGCCAGCAGTTACAGGGCTGCGAATTCACCCCTCCACTTT.

There are many counts of this clonotype. The chain recombines TRBV7-2 with TRBJ1-2; TRBD1 might be the D (6 bases). This CDR3 comprises 14 residues. The germline gives CDR1 SGHTA, CDR2 FQGNSA. The V and J ends lost 5 bases and 3 bases respectively, with 13 bases between them. CDR3 loop: CASSTNSGDYGYTF. CDR3 nucleotides: TGTGCCAGCAGCACCAATTCAGGGGACTATGGCTACACCTTC. Looking up the rest from reference TRBV7-2 and TRBJ1-2 gives the full variable domain: GAGVSQSPSNKVTEKGKDVELRCDPISGHTALYWYRQSLGQGLEFLIYFQGNSAPDKSGLPSDRFSAERTGGSVSTLTIQRTQQEDSAVYLCASSTNSGDYGYTFGSGTRLTVV.

Concerning this clonotype: A much bigger clone sits one base away, suggesting this may be a read error. J is TRBJ2-3 and V is TRBV7-4; D might be TRBD2 (6 bases). With 5 bases removed from V and 2 bases from J, the gap between germline ends came to 11 bases. The CDR3 length is 14 residues. Per germline, CDR1 SGHVT and CDR2 SQSDAQ. CDR3 sequence: CASSQGLDTDTQYF. Here the CDR3 DNA reads TGTGCCAGCAGCCAGGGACTTGACACAGATACGCAGTATTTT. Variable domain in full (rest from reference TRBV7-4 and TRBJ2-3): GAGVSQSPRYKVAKRGRDVALRCDSISGHVTLYWYRQTLGQGSEVLTYSQSDAQRDKSGRPSGRFSAERPERSVSTLKIQRTEQGDSAVYLCASSQGLDTDTQYFGPGTRLTVL.

The chain joins TRBV5-6 to TRBJ2-6, with D unresolved. This CDR3 contains 16 residues. Germline lookup yields CDR1 SGHDT and CDR2 YYEEEE. V lost 0 bases and J 1 base, leaving 8 bases between the germline ends. The CDR3 DNA follows: TGTGCCAGCAGCTTGGAGCACCCGTCTGGGGCCAACGTCCTGACTTTC. Protein product: CASSLEHPSGANVLTF.

This clonotype appeared a few times. The CDR3 sequence: CASSPGTSSNNEQFF. In DNA, the CDR3 is TGTGCCAGCAGCCCCGGGACTAGCTCTAACAATGAGCAGTTCTTC. The genes are TRBV6-1 and TRBJ2-1; 9 bases are shared with TRBD2. The CDR3 length is 15 residues. CDR1 is MNHNS and CDR2 is SASEGT in the germline V gene. V was clipped by 6 bases and J by 5 bases; unmatched bases: 8.

This clonotype was found many times. The rearrangement joins TRBV2 to TRBJ2-1, with 8 bases matching TRBD2. This CDR3 is 16 amino acids long. Losses at the gene ends were 7 bases for V and 7 bases for J; bases not matched to a gene: 15. Germline CDR1 SNHLY, CDR2 FYNNEI. This CDR3 is CASIVAPGTRRNEQFF. CDR3 nucleotide sequence: TGTGCCAGCATCGTAGCCCCCGGGACTAGGAGAAATGAGCAGTTCTTC.

V usage is TRBV6-5 and J usage is TRBJ2-7; tentatively, D is TRBD1 (8 bases). Germline assignment: CDR1 MNHEY and CDR2 SVGAGI. V was shortened by 0 bases and J by 11 bases, with 17 bases between the two germline ends. CDR3 length: 14 amino acids. CDR3 in amino acids: CASSYSGQAGRKYF. The CDR3 DNA reads TGTGCCAGCAGTTACTCGGGACAGGCCGGGAGGAAGTACTTC.

A few counts support this clonotype. The gene calls are TRBV5-1 and TRBJ2-3; D gene uncertain. This CDR3 has 14 amino acids. Trimming removed 3 bases at V and 1 base at J, with 9 bases between. Germline-derived CDR1 and CDR2 are SGHRS and YFSETQ. This CDR3 is CASSWSGRTDTQYF. The CDR3 DNA reads TGCGCCAGCAGCTGGTCGGGCCGCACAGATACGCAGTATTTT.

The chain joins TRBV10-3 to TRBJ2-3, with 10 bases lining up with TRBD2. Per the germline V gene, CDR1 is ENHRY and CDR2 is SYGVKD. V shed 10 bases, J shed 1 base, and the junction held 5 bases outside the gene matches. The CDR3 has 14 amino acids. As DNA, the CDR3 is TGTGCCACGGGGACTAGCGAGGGCACAGATACGCAGTATTTT. This gives the protein CATGTSEGTDTQYF.

This clonotype was detected ten times or more. The J gene is TRBJ1-1, the V gene TRBV27; 10 bases map to TRBD1. V was clipped by 5 bases and J by 1 base; unmatched bases: 16. The germline V gene encodes CDR1 MNHEY and CDR2 SMNVEV (reference sequence). The CDR3 length is 19 residues. As DNA, the CDR3 is TGTGCCAGCAGTCCCTTTTCCCCGACAGGGGGCGACCCGAACACTGAAGCTTTCTTT. The encoded protein is CASSPFSPTGGDPNTEAFF.

The chain links TRBV20-1 to TRBJ2-3; D is undetermined. Germline V CDR1 and CDR2: DFQATT, SNEGSKA (reference sequence). The CDR3 totals 14 residues. Trimming removed 6 bases at V and 1 base at J, with 14 bases between. The CDR3, as DNA: TGCAGTGCCCCTGGTCAGGACCGCACAGATACGCAGTATTTT. This codes for CSAPGQDRTDTQYF.

The chain recombines TRBV18 with TRBJ1-2; D remains ambiguous. The germline V gene encodes CDR1 KGHSH and CDR2 LQKENI. CDR3 size: 14 residues. The V end lost 3 bases, the J end lost 2 bases, and 10 bases lay between the germline ends. DNA of the CDR3: TGTGCCAGCTCACCTACAATGGGGAACTATGGCTACACCTTC. It codes for CASSPTMGNYGYTF.

This clonotype showed up many times. The CDR3 loop reads CASSLVLLSTEAFF. CDR3 DNA: TGTGCCAGCAGTTTAGTGTTGTTGAGCACTGAAGCTTTCTTT. The chain combines TRBV12-3 or TRBV12-4 with TRBJ1-1; D is uncertain. V was cut by 1 base and J by 4 bases, with 10 bases left in between. The CDR3 length is 14 residues.